These 16 T cell receptor beta chains came from one sample sequenced in a study of identical twins. MiXCR was run by TCRdb on the 5' RACE reads, yielding one entry per CDR3 protein. The data show about 530,000 distinct CDR3 sequences, under 25% seen once. This sample was also put to use in a study of yellow fever vaccine responses in identical twins.

Sequencing used CD4+ T cells sorted from blood. The receptor source for this set is a woman in her late teens or twenties in good health.

This chain uses TRBV5-5 with TRBJ2-3; tentatively, D is TRBD1 (5 bases). Trimming left V 2 bases short and J 3 bases short, with 16 bases between. The CDR3 covers 16 residues. Germline-derived CDR1 and CDR2 are SGHKS and YYEKEE (reference sequence). This CDR3 is CASSFQGRGRTDTQYF. In DNA form, the CDR3 reads TGTGCCAGCAGCTTCCAGGGTAGGGGTAGGACAGATACGCAGTATTTT.

This clonotype showed up just a few times. The genes are TRBV2 and TRBJ2-1; 7 bases are shared with TRBD2. CDR1 SNHLY and CDR2 FYNNEI come from the germline V gene. CDR3 length: 14 residues. Trimming took 0 bases from V and 10 from J; bases not matched to a gene: 6. CDR3 coding DNA: TGTGCCAGCAGTGAAGCGCTTAGTAGCGGGGAGCAGTTCTTC. It encodes CASSEALSSGEQFF.

The table lists this clonotype with a few counts. The chain employs TRBV5-1 and TRBJ2-7; 8 bases line up with TRBD1. J gave up 1 base and V 4 bases, and 7 bases lay outside the gene matches. The germline CDR1 and CDR2 sequences are SGHRS and YFSETQ. There are 15 residues in the CDR3. CDR3 region: CASSPNQGASYEQYF. CDR3 DNA sequence: TGCGCCAGCAGCCCTAACCAGGGGGCGTCCTACGAGCAGTACTTC. Full variable domain (remainder filled in from reference TRBV5-1 and TRBJ2-7): KAGVTQTPRYLIKTRGQQVTLSCSPISGHRSVSWYQQTPGQGLQFLFEYFSETQRNKGNFPGRFSGRQFSNSRSEMNVSTLELGDSALYLCASSPNQGASYEQYFGPGTRLTVT.

This clonotype turned up a few times. DNA of the CDR3: TGCAGTGCCCGGGCGGGGAATTCACCCCTCCACTTT. It is translated as CSARAGNSPLHF. The genes are TRBV20-1 and TRBJ1-6; D call uncertain. Germline V gene sequence: CDR1 DFQATT, CDR2 SNEGSKA (reference sequence). With 6 bases removed from V and 7 bases from J, the gap between germline ends came to 10 bases. This CDR3 spans 12 amino acids.

This clonotype was counted a few times. V is TRBV5-1 and J is TRBJ2-6; the D is unclear. V was trimmed by 0 bases and J by 3 bases, leaving 10 bases between them. The CDR3 covers 16 residues. CDR1 and CDR2 from the germline V gene are SGHRS and YFSETQ. The CDR3 DNA reads TGCGCCAGCAGCTTGGACGGAGTAGGTGGGGCCAACGTCCTGACTTTC. It codes for CASSLDGVGGANVLTF.

There are a few counts of this clonotype. The chain carries TRBV6-4 and TRBJ2-2; no clear D. Germline CDR1 and CDR2: MRHNA and SNTAGT. The CDR3 totals 16 residues. The V end lost 1 base, the J end lost 6 bases, and 15 bases lay between the germline ends. The CDR3 nucleotides read TGTGCCAGCAGTGACTTGGCGAGGACGGCTCCCGGGGAGCTGTTTTTT. This translates into CASSDLARTAPGELFF.

The table lists this clonotype with a few counts. V usage is TRBV10-3 and J usage is TRBJ2-6; 9 bases map to TRBD1. Germline V lookup: CDR1 ENHRY, CDR2 SYGVKD. This CDR3 contains 21 residues. With V trimmed by 4 bases and J by 2 bases, 18 bases remained unmatched. DNA of the CDR3: TGTGCCATCAGTGGTCATTGGGTGCCGGGACAGGGACAAACTGGGGCCAACGTCCTGACTTTC. This codes for CAISGHWVPGQGQTGANVLTF.

This clonotype was counted only a few times. The rearrangement links TRBV20-1 to TRBJ1-1; D not certain. Germline V gene lookup returns CDR1 DFQATT and CDR2 SNEGSKA (reference sequence). Trimming took 2 bases from V and 1 from J, leaving 8 bases between them. The CDR3 consists of 13 residues. The CDR3 here is CSARPGENTEAFF. DNA of the CDR3: TGCAGTGCTAGACCGGGCGAGAACACTGAAGCTTTCTTT.

This clonotype was counted a few times. This chain joins TRBV5-6 and TRBJ2-1; TRBD2 aligns across 10 bases. CDR3 length: 16 residues. The trim removed 5 bases at V and 0 bases at J, leaving 5 bases unmatched. Looked up from germline, CDR1 is SGHDT and CDR2 is YYEEEE. The CDR3 DNA reads as TGTGCCAGCAGACGGACTAGCGGAGACTCCTACAATGAGCAGTTCTTC. It is translated as CASRRTSGDSYNEQFF. Variable domain in full (rest from reference TRBV5-6 and TRBJ2-1): DAGVTQSPTHLIKTRGQQVTLRCSPKSGHDTVSWYQQALGQGPQFIFQYYEEEERQRGNFPDRFSGHQFPNYSSELNVNALLLGDSALYLCASRRTSGDSYNEQFFGPGTRLTVL.

This clonotype came up a few times. The chain has TRBV5-6 and TRBJ2-3, with 11 bases that match TRBD2. The CDR3 sequence is 18 residues long. With 4 bases clipped from V and 0 bases from J, the junction kept 10 bases outside the gene matches. CDR1 and CDR2 from the germline V gene are SGHDT and YYEEEE. CDR3 in amino acids: CASSRLAGRPSSTDTQYF. The CDR3 nucleotides are TGTGCCAGCAGCCGACTAGCGGGACGACCCAGTAGCACAGATACGCAGTATTTT. The whole variable domain, remainder taken from reference TRBV5-6 and TRBJ2-3, is DAGVTQSPTHLIKTRGQQVTLRCSPKSGHDTVSWYQQALGQGPQFIFQYYEEEERQRGNFPDRFSGHQFPNYSSELNVNALLLGDSALYLCASSRLAGRPSSTDTQYFGPGTRLTVL.

There are a few counts of this clonotype. The chain combines TRBV6-5 with TRBJ1-6; TRBD1 is a possible D gene (5 bases). Germline-derived CDR1 and CDR2 are MNHEY and SVGAGI. V lost 0 bases and J 4 bases, leaving 7 bases between the germline ends. The CDR3 loop spans 15 amino acids. The CDR3 DNA sequence: TGTGCCAGCAGTTACTCCGGGGGTTATAATTCACCCCTCCACTTT. Protein product: CASSYSGGYNSPLHF.

V and J are TRBV4-1 and TRBJ2-3; D is unresolved. The V gene's germline CDR1 is MGHRA and CDR2 YSYEKL. CDR3 length equals 12 residues. V dropped 2 bases and J dropped 5 bases, with 5 bases sitting between them. The chain's CDR3 is CASSQTRDTQYF. In DNA, the CDR3 is TGCGCCAGCAGCCAAACACGAGATACGCAGTATTTT.

This rearrangement joins TRBV18 to TRBJ1-2; D remains unclear. Germline loops: CDR1 KGHSH, CDR2 LQKENI. The CDR3 has 14 amino acids. With 2 bases removed from V and 1 base from J, the gap between germline ends came to 8 bases. In DNA form, the CDR3 reads TGTGCCAGCTCACCAAGCGTAGATAACTATGGCTACACCTTC. Its protein is CASSPSVDNYGYTF.

This clonotype was found many times. The chain has TRBV14 and TRBJ1-2; D is perhaps TRBD1 (5 bases). Trimming cost V 4 bases and J 4 bases, with 7 bases left between them. This CDR3 region has 12 residues. Per the germline V gene, CDR1 is SGHDN and CDR2 is FVKESK. The CDR3 DNA follows: TGTGCCAGCAGCCCGGACACCTATGGCTACACCTTC. It yields the protein CASSPDTYGYTF.

The V call is TRBV10-1, the J call TRBJ1-2; 9 bases are shared with TRBD1. Looked up from germline, CDR1 is WNHNN and CDR2 is SYGVQD (reference sequence). The CDR3 totals 15 residues. With 2 bases clipped from V and 4 bases from J, the junction kept 5 bases outside the gene matches. CDR3 nucleotide sequence: TGCGCCAGCAGTGAGAGGACAGGGGATTCCTATGGCTACACCTTC. Translation: CASSERTGDSYGYTF.

V usage is TRBV20-1 and J usage is TRBJ2-5; D ambiguous. Germline-derived CDR1 and CDR2 are DFQATT and SNEGSKA (reference sequence). The length of the CDR3 is 14 residues. V was clipped by 0 bases and J by 3 bases, with 11 bases between them. CDR3 sequence reads: CSARDHPAEETQYF. Here the CDR3 DNA reads TGCAGTGCTAGAGACCACCCGGCGGAAGAGACCCAGTACTTC.